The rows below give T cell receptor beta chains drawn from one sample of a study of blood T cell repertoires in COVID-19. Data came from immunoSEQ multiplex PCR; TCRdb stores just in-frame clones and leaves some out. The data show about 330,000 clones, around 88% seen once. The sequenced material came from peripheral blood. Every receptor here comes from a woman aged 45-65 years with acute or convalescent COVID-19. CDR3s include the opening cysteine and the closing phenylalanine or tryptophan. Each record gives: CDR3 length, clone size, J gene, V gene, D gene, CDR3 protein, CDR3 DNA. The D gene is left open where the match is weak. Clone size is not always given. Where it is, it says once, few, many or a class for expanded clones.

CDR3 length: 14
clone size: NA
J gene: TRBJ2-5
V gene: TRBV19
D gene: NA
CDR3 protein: CASSIPGVQETQYF
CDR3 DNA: TGTGCCAGTAGTATTCCCGGGGTCCAAGAGACCCAGTACTTC

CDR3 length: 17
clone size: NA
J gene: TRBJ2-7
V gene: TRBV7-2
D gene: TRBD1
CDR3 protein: CASRSRTTGPPLYEQYF
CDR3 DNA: TGTGCCAGCAGATCCCGGACGACAGGGCCACCCCTCTACGAGCAGTACTTC

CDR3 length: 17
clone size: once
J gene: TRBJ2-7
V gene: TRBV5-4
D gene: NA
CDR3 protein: CASSPYAHGESSYEQYF
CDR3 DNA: TGTGCCAGCAGCCCTTACGCCCACGGGGAAAGCTCCTACGAGCAGTACTTC

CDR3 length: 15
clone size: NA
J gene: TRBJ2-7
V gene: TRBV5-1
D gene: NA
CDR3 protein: CASSPNVVGPYEQYF
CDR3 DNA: TGCGCCAGCAGCCCCAATGTGGTGGGGCCCTACGAGCAGTACTTC

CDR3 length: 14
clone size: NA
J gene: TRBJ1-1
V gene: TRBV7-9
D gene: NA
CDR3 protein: CASSFNQGESEAFF
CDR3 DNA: TGTGCCAGCAGCTTTAACCAAGGGGAAAGCGAAGCTTTCTTT

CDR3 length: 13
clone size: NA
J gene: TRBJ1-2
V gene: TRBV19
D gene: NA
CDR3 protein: CASSIPQNYGYTF
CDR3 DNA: TGTGCCAGTAGTATCCCCCAAAACTATGGCTACACCTTC

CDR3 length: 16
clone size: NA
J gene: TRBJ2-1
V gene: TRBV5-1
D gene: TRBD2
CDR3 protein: CASSLEVPSGYNEQFF
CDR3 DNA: TGCGCCAGCAGCTTGGAGGTCCCTAGCGGCTACAATGAGCAGTTCTTC

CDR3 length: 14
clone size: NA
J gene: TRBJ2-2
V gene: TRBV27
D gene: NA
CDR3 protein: CASSLEHTTGELFF
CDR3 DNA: TGTGCCAGCAGTTTGGAGCATACCACCGGGGAGCTGTTTTTT

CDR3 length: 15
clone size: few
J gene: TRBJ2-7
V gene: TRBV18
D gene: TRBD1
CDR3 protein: CASSKDRTGSYEQYF
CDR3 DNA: TGTGCCAGCTCCAAGGACAGGACCGGGTCCTACGAGCAGTACTTC

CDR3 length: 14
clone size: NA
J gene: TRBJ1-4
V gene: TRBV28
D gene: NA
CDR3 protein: CASETASTNEKLFF
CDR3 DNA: TGTGCCAGTGAGACAGCCTCAACTAATGAAAAACTGTTTTTT

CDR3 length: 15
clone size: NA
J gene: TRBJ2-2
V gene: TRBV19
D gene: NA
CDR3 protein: CASSPSPRSTGELFF
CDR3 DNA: TGTGCCAGTAGTCCTTCGCCGCGAAGCACCGGGGAGCTGTTTTTT

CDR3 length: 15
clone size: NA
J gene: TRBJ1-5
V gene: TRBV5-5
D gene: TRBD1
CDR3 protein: CASSPDREEGQPQHF
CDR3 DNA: TGTGCCAGCAGTCCTGACAGGGAAGAGGGGCAGCCCCAGCATTTT

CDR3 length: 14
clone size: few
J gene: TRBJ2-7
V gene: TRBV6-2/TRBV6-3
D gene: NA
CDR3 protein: CASSYVQGYYEQYF
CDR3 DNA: TGTGCCAGCAGTTACGTCCAGGGTTACTACGAGCAGTACTTC

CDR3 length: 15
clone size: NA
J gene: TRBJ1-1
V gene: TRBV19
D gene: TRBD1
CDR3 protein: CASSMIQGANTEAFF
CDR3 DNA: TGTGCCAGTAGTATGATCCAGGGGGCTAACACTGAAGCTTTCTTT